This TCR beta chain was recovered during a study of blood T cells in healthy people across ages. Study-level points and caveats: Age advanced and TCR beta diversity per million T cells fell, roughly linearly.

With respect to this clonotype: Its target is not known.

The CDR3 has 11 amino acids. From germline, CDR1 is MNHNS and CDR2 SASEGT. Trimming shortened V by 0 bases and J by 9 bases, and 3 bases separated the two germline ends. Each donor's blood draw was roughly 10 milliliters of peripheral blood. The authors ran a second PCR of roughly 6 to 11 cycles using a sample-barcoded 5' primer and a J-beta primer mix. TCRdb re-called the 5' RACE reads with MiXCR, one entry per CDR3 protein. The profile shows roughly 720,000 distinct CDR3 sequences, roughly 50% of them singletons. Sequencing input: blood. The receptor comes from a man older than 75 in good health. This chain uses TRBV6-1 with TRBJ2-1; no reliable D call. The CDR3 sequence is CASSEASEQFF. CDR3 nucleotide sequence: TGTGCCAGCAGTGAAGCGAGTGAGCAGTTCTTC.